This is a list of T cell receptor beta chains from one sample in a study of shared clonotypes between healthy human individuals. TCRdb's copy holds only in-frame clones and misses some; the assay was immunoSEQ multiplex PCR. The sample holds 2 million to 2.5 million clones, 93% seen once. The material sequenced was naive CD4+ T cells from PBMCs. Receptor source: a man aged 18 to 29 in good health. Some clones in this sample may be carry-over from other donors' samples. Both conserved end residues are part of each CDR3. Where a row states a size, it is once, few, many or the class of an expanded clone; other rows omit it.

clone size: .; V gene: TRBV6-6; CDR3 length: 14; J gene: TRBJ1-2; CDR3 protein: CASSFAAEIYGYTF
clone size: .; V gene: TRBV9; CDR3 length: 14; J gene: TRBJ2-7; CDR3 protein: CASSVGDQTYEQYF
clone size: .; V gene: TRBV6-5; CDR3 length: 12; J gene: TRBJ2-5; CDR3 protein: CASSTERETQYF
clone size: .; V gene: TRBV10-1; CDR3 length: 10; J gene: TRBJ2-7; CDR3 protein: CAPSSCEQYF
clone size: .; V gene: TRBV4-1; CDR3 length: 14; J gene: TRBJ1-2; CDR3 protein: CASSPRGFPGGYTF
clone size: .; V gene: TRBV19; CDR3 length: 16; J gene: TRBJ2-5; CDR3 protein: CASSNWDRGAQETQYF
clone size: .; V gene: TRBV12-5; CDR3 length: 11; J gene: TRBJ1-2; CDR3 protein: CASGSSYGYTF
clone size: .; V gene: TRBV10-3; CDR3 length: 16; J gene: TRBJ2-1; CDR3 protein: CAGAASGRGYYNEQFF
clone size: .; V gene: TRBV30; CDR3 length: 13; J gene: TRBJ1-3; CDR3 protein: CAWGRVGGNTIYF
clone size: .; V gene: TRBV28; CDR3 length: 17; J gene: TRBJ2-2; CDR3 protein: CASSLRPSGIDTGELFF
clone size: .; V gene: TRBV28; CDR3 length: 15; J gene: TRBJ1-5; CDR3 protein: CASSPYGQGGQPQHF
clone size: .; V gene: TRBV7-2; CDR3 length: 16; J gene: TRBJ1-2; CDR3 protein: CASSLWSGDRTYGYTF
clone size: .; V gene: TRBV27; CDR3 length: 14; J gene: TRBJ2-6; CDR3 protein: CASREGSGANVLTF
clone size: once; V gene: TRBV28; CDR3 length: 15; J gene: TRBJ2-2; CDR3 protein: CASSLLQGGTGELFF
clone size: .; V gene: TRBV15; CDR3 length: 14; J gene: TRBJ2-7; CDR3 protein: CATSSSGLSYEQYF
clone size: .; V gene: TRBV28; CDR3 length: 15; J gene: TRBJ1-4; CDR3 protein: CASSASGATNEKLFF
clone size: .; V gene: TRBV6-5; CDR3 length: 15; J gene: TRBJ2-1; CDR3 protein: CASSPRRGEMDEQFF
clone size: .; V gene: TRBV5-1; CDR3 length: 17; J gene: TRBJ2-7; CDR3 protein: CASSLAKLSSTNYEQYF
clone size: .; V gene: TRBV6-1; CDR3 length: 12; J gene: TRBJ2-3; CDR3 protein: CASSDRADTQYF
clone size: .; V gene: TRBV6-6; CDR3 length: 11; J gene: TRBJ1-2; CDR3 protein: CASSNGYGYTF
clone size: .; V gene: TRBV5-1; CDR3 length: 14; J gene: TRBJ1-1; CDR3 protein: CASSLDGLNTEAFF
clone size: .; V gene: TRBV5-3; CDR3 length: 13; J gene: TRBJ2-7; CDR3 protein: CARSLTASYEQYF
clone size: .; V gene: TRBV19; CDR3 length: 15; J gene: TRBJ2-2; CDR3 protein: CASSIDRRGTGELFF
clone size: .; V gene: TRBV28; CDR3 length: 15; J gene: TRBJ1-5; CDR3 protein: CASSFDRSRNQPQHF
clone size: .; V gene: TRBV5-4; CDR3 length: 15; J gene: TRBJ1-4; CDR3 protein: CASSPSGATNEKLFF
clone size: .; V gene: TRBV29-1; CDR3 length: 16; J gene: TRBJ2-2; CDR3 protein: CSVEDPGQGAPGELFF
clone size: .; V gene: TRBV6-5; CDR3 length: 12; J gene: TRBJ2-1; CDR3 protein: CASSYRGNEQFF
clone size: few; V gene: TRBV5-1; CDR3 length: 13; J gene: TRBJ1-5; CDR3 protein: CASSLDPEGPQHF
clone size: .; V gene: TRBV7-2; CDR3 length: 13; J gene: TRBJ1-1; CDR3 protein: CASSPDRVWPAFF
clone size: .; V gene: TRBV19; CDR3 length: 14; J gene: TRBJ2-7; CDR3 protein: CASKVGGTDLEQYF
clone size: .; V gene: TRBV7-9; CDR3 length: 17; J gene: TRBJ1-3; CDR3 protein: CASSQKDRGRSGNTIYF
clone size: .; V gene: TRBV7-6; CDR3 length: 18; J gene: TRBJ2-6; CDR3 protein: CASSQKYESHSRANVLTF
clone size: .; V gene: TRBV4-1; CDR3 length: 16; J gene: TRBJ1-1; CDR3 protein: CASSHLRTWGNTEAFF
clone size: .; V gene: TRBV6-5; CDR3 length: 13; J gene: TRBJ1-2; CDR3 protein: CASSYDKGLGYTF